This TCR beta chain is drawn from a study of cytomegalovirus exposure and HLA in healthy donors. With respect to this clone: The antigen is undetermined.

PCR employed 60 Vbeta and 13 Jbeta primers. Only in-frame clones appear in the TCRdb table, and some are missing; sequencing was by immunoSEQ multiplex PCR. This sample yields about 130,000 clones, of which about two thirds are seen a single time; over 2% belongs to the top ten. Though probably carrying unrecorded immune exposures, donors were nominally healthy at sampling. Notes on the study in general: The study assumed roughly uniform donor sequencing depth for presence/absence analyses.

V lost 4 bases, J lost 7 bases, and 13 bases lay in between. The germline gives CDR1 SGHTA, CDR2 FQGTGA. CDR3 length: 13 amino acids. Material: PBMCs. The V and J genes are TRBV7-3 and TRBJ2-5, with D possibly TRBD2 on 5 matching bases. The TCR originated in a woman in her fifties or sixties in good health and CMV-seropositive. The CDR3 here is CASSSSVGGTQYF. The DNA of the CDR3 is TGTGCCAGCAGCTCCAGTGTTGGAGGGACCCAGTACTTC. The full variable domain, in which reference TRBV7-3 and TRBJ2-5 provide the parts outside the CDR3, is GAGVSQTPSNKVTEKGKYVELRCDPISGHTALYWYRQSLGQGPEFLIYFQGTGAADDSGLPNDRFFAVRPEGSVSTLKIQRTERGDSAVYLCASSSSVGGTQYFGPGTRLLVL.